The 30 T cell receptor beta chains reported below all come from one sample, sequenced in a study of CD8 T cells in ankylosing spondylitis. TCRdb fed the 5' RACE reads into MiXCR, producing one record per CDR3 protein. The sample includes about 150,000 distinct CDR3 sequences, about an eighth of them seen just once. The sample comprised blood, either unsorted or a sorted T cell fraction (not recorded which). All receptors come from a female donor with ankylosing spondylitis or in good health (not recorded which).

This clonotype showed up many times. The chain couples TRBV20-1 to TRBJ1-2, with D unresolved. CDR3 length: 11 amino acids. The V and J ends lost 8 bases and 6 bases respectively, with 13 bases between them. CDR1 DFQATT and CDR2 SNEGSKA come from the germline V gene (reference sequence). The chain's CDR3 is CSLSPTHGYTF. CDR3 nucleotide sequence: TGCAGTTTAAGCCCCACTCATGGCTACACCTTC.

This clonotype appeared a few times. The chain links TRBV30 to TRBJ2-6; TRBD1 aligns across 8 bases. This CDR3 contains 18 residues. V shed 0 bases, J shed 3 bases, and the junction held 10 bases outside the gene matches. Germline lookup yields CDR1 GTSNPN and CDR2 SVGIG (reference sequence). CDR3 region: CAWSVRRTGTFGANVLTF. The CDR3, as DNA: TGTGCCTGGAGTGTACGGCGGACAGGGACTTTTGGGGCCAACGTCCTGACTTTC.

About this clonotype itself: The junction does not match germline at one end; this may be a read error. This sequence joins TRBV3-1 and TRBJ2-2, with D tentatively TRBD2 (6 bases). In germline, CDR1 is LGHDT, CDR2 YNNKEL (reference sequence). CDR3 length: 19 residues. Written as DNA, the CDR3 is TGTGCCAGCTGCCAAGATTCGGTAGGGGACTTGACTTCACCCGGGGAGCTGTTTTTT. It specifies CASCQDSVGDLTSPGELFF.

This clonotype was seen many times. The chain joins TRBV9 to TRBJ1-1; D perhaps matches TRBD1 (5 bases). Trimming removed 0 bases at V and 4 bases at J, with 10 bases between. The CDR3 totals 14 residues. Germline V gene lookup returns CDR1 SGDLS and CDR2 YYNGEE. The CDR3 region is CASSVAVGATEAFF. The CDR3 DNA reads as TGTGCCAGCAGCGTAGCTGTAGGGGCCACTGAAGCTTTCTTT.

The rearrangement joins TRBV5-4 to TRBJ1-2; TRBD1 aligns across 8 bases. There are 15 residues in the CDR3. V trimming: 4 bases; J trimming: 4 bases; junction bases outside the gene matches: 9. The germline V gene has CDR1 SGHNT and CDR2 YYREEE (reference sequence). The CDR3 spells CASSIPGGLIYGYTF. The CDR3 DNA is TGTGCCAGCAGCATCCCAGGGGGCCTGATCTATGGCTACACCTTC. The full variable domain, its missing parts supplied by reference TRBV5-4 and TRBJ1-2, is ETGVTQSPTHLIKTRGQQVTLRCSSQSGHNTVSWYQQALGQGPQFIFQYYREEENGRGNFPPRFSGLQFPNYSSELNVNALELDDSALYLCASSIPGGLIYGYTFGSGTRLTVV.

The sample holds a few counts of this clonotype. DNA of the CDR3: TGTGCCAGCAGTTCAGCGCCGGGACTACTTACGGGCGAGCAGTACTTC. It translates to CASSSAPGLLTGEQYF. This chain links TRBV11-2 with TRBJ2-7; 7 bases are shared with TRBD2. V was pared by 6 bases and J by 6 bases, with 17 bases of the junction left unmatched. CDR3 length equals 16 residues. CDR1 and CDR2 (germline): SGHAT, FQNNGV.

The table lists this clonotype with a count of one. This may be a read error, as it is one base from a much larger clone. The chain employs TRBV9 and TRBJ2-7; 10 bases agree with TRBD1. CDR1 is SGDLS and CDR2 is YYNGEE in the germline V gene. There are 15 residues in the CDR3. DNA for the CDR3: TGTGCCAGCAGCGTAGGACAGGGGGCTTTCTACGGGCAGTACTTC. It translates to CASSVGQGAFYGQYF. Combining the CDR3 with reference TRBV9 and TRBJ2-7 gives the whole variable domain DSGVTQTPKHLITATGQRVTLRCSPRSGDLSVYWYQQSLDQGLQFLIQYYNGEERAKGNILERFSAQQFPDLHSELNLSSLELGDSALYFCASSVGQGAFYGQYFGPGTRLTVT.

This clonotype was observed many times. Mismatch with germline at one junction end may stem from a read error. The chain employs TRBV29-1 and TRBJ2-1; D gene unclear. CDR3 length: 12 residues. CDR1 SQVTM and CDR2 ANQGSEA come from the germline V gene. CDR3: CSVDESRREVLF. DNA for the CDR3: TGCAGCGTTGACGAATCTCGGCGTGAAGTCCTCTTC.

This clonotype was detected ten times or more. V usage is TRBV5-1 and J usage is TRBJ1-4; weak D call: TRBD1 (5 bases). This CDR3 has 14 amino acids. From germline, CDR1 is SGHRS and CDR2 YFSETQ. V gave up 0 bases and J gave up 8 bases, with 11 bases separating them. The CDR3 sequence is CASSLEGLGEKLFF. The CDR3 DNA reads TGCGCCAGCAGCTTGGAGGGGCTTGGGGAAAAACTGTTTTTT. The variable domain in full, with the rest retrieved from reference TRBV5-1 and TRBJ1-4, is KAGVTQTPRYLIKTRGQQVTLSCSPISGHRSVSWYQQTPGQGLQFLFEYFSETQRNKGNFPGRFSGRQFSNSRSEMNVSTLELGDSALYLCASSLEGLGEKLFFGSGTQLSVL.

This clonotype was seen at least ten times. The chain couples TRBV20-1 to TRBJ2-5, with 10 bases matching TRBD2. V shed 6 bases and J 0 bases; nucleotides not matched to a gene: 7. CDR1 is DFQATT and CDR2 is SNEGSKA in the germline V gene (reference sequence). CDR3 length: 15 amino acids. In nucleotides, the CDR3 is TGCAGTGCCACTCCTAGCGGGAGAGACCAAGAGACCCAGTACTTC. Amino acids: CSATPSGRDQETQYF.

This clonotype appeared many times. In nucleotides, the CDR3 is TGCAGCGGCCAGGGTATCGCGGGAGGGTTGCTTAGGGCAGATACGCAGTATTTT. Protein: CSGQGIAGGLLRADTQYF. The chain has TRBV29-1 and TRBJ2-3; 9 bases map to TRBD2. The CDR3 extends over 18 amino acids. The V gene's germline CDR1 is SQVTM and CDR2 ANQGSEA. After removal of 7 bases from V and 4 bases from J, the junction contained 21 bases not matched to a gene.

This clonotype was observed at least ten times. The chain joins TRBV29-1 to TRBJ2-6; no reliable D call. V lost 3 bases and J lost 0, with 0 bases in between. The CDR3 is 12 amino acids. Germline values: CDR1 SQVTM, CDR2 ANQGSEA. The DNA for the CDR3 is TGCAGCGTTGACTCTGGGGCCAACGTCCTGACTTTC. This sequence encodes CSVDSGANVLTF.

In its sample, this clonotype was seen many times. V and J are TRBV7-3 and TRBJ2-1; D gene uncertain. The V end was cut by 2 bases, the J end by 1 base, with 9 bases between. CDR1 and CDR2 from the germline V gene are SGHTA and FQGTGA. The CDR3 spans 15 residues. CDR3 region: CASSLGPGSYNEQFF. The CDR3 DNA reads TGTGCCAGCAGCTTAGGGCCCGGATCCTACAATGAGCAGTTCTTC.

This clonotype came up many times. V and J are TRBV29-1 and TRBJ2-1, with TRBD2 matching 9 bases. The CDR3 contains 15 residues. V dropped 5 bases and J dropped 9; count of bases not matched to a gene: 14. The germline V gene has CDR1 SQVTM and CDR2 ANQGSEA. CDR3 bases: TGCAGCGTTCACCCGGGACAGAGTAGCGGGGGTGAGCAGTTCTTC. Protein sequence: CSVHPGQSSGGEQFF.

This clonotype has ten or more counts. V and J are TRBV4-2 and TRBJ1-1; no clear D gene. The CDR3 covers 14 residues. V was clipped by 0 bases and J by 7 bases, with 12 bases between them. Per germline, CDR1 LGHNA and CDR2 YNFKEQ. The CDR3 coding sequence is TGTGCCAGCAGCCAAGATGCTGGTCTCCGTGAAGCTTTCTTT. This sequence encodes CASSQDAGLREAFF.

The rearrangement joins TRBV5-1 to TRBJ1-1; 8 positions agree with TRBD1. The CDR3 has 15 residues. CDR1 and CDR2 (germline): SGHRS, YFSETQ. V dropped 0 bases and J dropped 1; count of bases not matched to a gene: 2. DNA for the CDR3: TGCGCCAGCAGCTTGGGACAGGGGAGGAACACTGAAGCTTTCTTT. It translates to CASSLGQGRNTEAFF.

As to this clonotype: A much larger clone differs from this one at a single base, so this may be a read error. The V and J genes are TRBV11-3 and TRBJ2-7; D perhaps matches TRBD1 (6 bases). The germline V gene has CDR1 SGHNT and CDR2 YENEEA. CDR3 length: 15 amino acids. CDR3 sequence reads: CVSSSLGGASYEQYF. CDR3 in DNA: TGTGTCAGCAGCTCCCTAGGGGGTGCGTCCTACGAGCAGTACTTC.

V and J are TRBV12-3 or TRBV12-4 and TRBJ2-3; 10 bases map to TRBD2. CDR3 length equals 18 residues. After removal of 11 bases from V and 2 bases from J, the junction contained 19 bases not matched to a gene. CDR3 amino acids: CAFSPSPQLAGPTDTQYF. In DNA, the CDR3 is TGTGCCTTCAGCCCCTCGCCCCAACTAGCGGGACCCACAGATACGCAGTATTTT.

In its sample, this clonotype was seen a few times. The chain has TRBV12-5 and TRBJ2-7, with 8 bases that match TRBD2. V was clipped by 0 bases and J by 5 bases; unmatched bases: 9. Germline assignment: CDR1 LGHNT and CDR2 FRNRAP. The CDR3 is made up of 16 amino acids. The CDR3 nucleotides are TGTGCTAGTGGTTTGGTCCCGGGACTAGTGGACAACGAGCAGTACTTC. Translating gives CASGLVPGLVDNEQYF.

This clonotype was found a few times. V usage is TRBV10-3 and J usage is TRBJ1-5; D remains ambiguous. The germline CDR1 and CDR2 sequences are ENHRY and SYGVKD. This CDR3 comprises 13 residues. V lost 3 bases to trimming and J lost 4 bases, with 7 bases between them. The CDR3 bases are TGTGCCATCAGTGACTTAGAAAATCAGCCCCAGCATTTT. Translating it yields CAISDLENQPQHF.

This clonotype was detected ten times or more. The rearrangement uses TRBV29-1 and TRBJ2-3; D is ambiguous. The V end lost 6 bases, the J end lost 0 bases, and 7 bases lay between the germline ends. The CDR3 is 12 residues long. Per the germline V gene, CDR1 is SQVTM and CDR2 is ANQGSEA. The CDR3: CSVRSSTDTQYF. As DNA, the CDR3 is TGCAGCGTCCGAAGTAGCACAGATACGCAGTATTTT.

Concerning this clonotype: The junction differs from germline at one of its ends, possibly a read error. The J gene is TRBJ1-1, the V gene TRBV3-1; D possibly corresponds to TRBD1 (5 bases). This CDR3 has 19 residues. Germline V CDR1 and CDR2: LGHDT, YNNKEL (reference sequence). The CDR3 region is CACSQEDRDSFEGNTEAFF. The DNA for the CDR3 is TGTGCCTGCAGCCAAGAGGATCGCGACAGCTTCGAGGGGAACACTGAAGCTTTCTTT.

The V and J genes are TRBV7-9 and TRBJ2-4; D gene uncertain. V was clipped by 5 bases and J by 3 bases, with 17 bases between them. The CDR3 totals 16 residues. Germline V gene lookup returns CDR1 SEHNR and CDR2 FQNEAQ (reference sequence). CDR3 sequence (DNA): TGTGCCAGCAGCGGACCGGGCGGTGGAGTCAAAAACATTCAGTACTTC. Translated, it gives CASSGPGGGVKNIQYF.

J is TRBJ2-5 and V is TRBV5-1, with 11 bases fitting TRBD2. This CDR3 region has 17 residues. The ends lost 2 bases at V and 2 bases at J; junction bases unmatched: 8. Germline CDR1 SGHRS, CDR2 YFSETQ. The CDR3, as DNA: TGCGCCAGCAGCTTAGTTGGACTAGCGGGCCAACAAGAGACCCAGTACTTC. Protein: CASSLVGLAGQQETQYF.

This clonotype was counted at least ten times. The chain carries TRBV5-1 and TRBJ2-2; tentative D call: TRBD1 (6 bases). This CDR3 is built from 15 residues. Trimming removed 2 bases from V and 4 bases from J, with 12 bases in between. CDR1 and CDR2 from the germline V gene are SGHRS and YFSETQ. CDR3 protein: CASSFTTGPTGELFF. CDR3 nucleotides: TGCGCCAGCAGCTTCACAACAGGGCCCACCGGGGAGCTGTTTTTT.

Only one count was recorded for this clonotype. Since a much larger clone is just one base distant, this may be a read error. The CDR3 carries no conserved terminal phenylalanine or tryptophan, so it likely arises from a read error. The rearrangement uses TRBV20-1 and TRBJ1-3; D not certain. The CDR3 is made up of 13 amino acids. Germline values: CDR1 DFQATT, CDR2 SNEGSKA (reference sequence). Trimming shortened V by 3 bases and J by 4 bases, and 10 bases separated the two germline ends. In nucleotides, the CDR3 is TGCAGTGCTAGTTGGGGAGAGGGAAACACCATATATTTG. Amino acids: CSASWGEGNTIYL.

This clonotype was seen repeatedly, ten times or more. The chain carries TRBV5-5 and TRBJ1-6, with D unresolved. This CDR3 spans 12 amino acids. The germline V and J ends were trimmed by 7 bases and 7 bases, with 9 bases remaining between them. Per germline, CDR1 SGHKS and CDR2 YYEKEE (reference sequence). CDR3 sequence: CASFRLNSPLHF. The CDR3 DNA is TGTGCCAGCTTTCGGCTGAATTCACCCCTCCACTTT.

This clonotype was seen at least ten times. The chain has TRBV28 and TRBJ2-3; TRBD2 matches at 8 bases. The V gene's germline CDR1 is MDHEN and CDR2 SYDVKM. This CDR3 is 15 amino acids long. The trim removed 5 bases at V and 7 bases at J, leaving 11 bases unmatched. The CDR3 DNA is TGTGCCAGCAGTCTCGGGGGGGGGGCTACTAATACGCAGTATTTT. Its protein product is CASSLGGGATNTQYF.

This clonotype was picked up many times. V and J are TRBV7-2 and TRBJ1-1; D not resolved. Trimming took 0 bases from V and 1 from J, leaving 9 bases between them. From germline, CDR1 is SGHTA and CDR2 FQGNSA. This CDR3 comprises 15 residues. CDR3 bases: TGTGCCAGCAGCTTAGCGGGAGGTCGGAACACTGAAGCTTTCTTT. Translation: CASSLAGGRNTEAFF.

This clonotype showed up many times. The J gene is TRBJ2-1, the V gene TRBV20-1; unclear D gene. CDR3 length: 12 amino acids. Trimming cost V 3 bases and J 6 bases, with 9 bases left between them. Germline lookup yields CDR1 DFQATT and CDR2 SNEGSKA (reference sequence). The CDR3 spells CSASPLLNEQFF. CDR3 in DNA: TGCAGTGCTAGCCCTCTACTCAATGAGCAGTTCTTC.